This T cell receptor beta chain was observed in a study of cytomegalovirus exposure and HLA in healthy donors. Germline V lookup: CDR1 ENHRY, CDR2 SYGVKD. Trimming took 0 bases from V and 3 from J; bases not matched to a gene: 4. The CDR3 length is 16 residues. Produced via immunoSEQ multiplex PCR; TCRdb's table is partial and in-frame only. The sample holds around 91,000 clones, 93% seen once. This TCR derives from a woman in her 30s in good health and CMV-seropositive. Specimen: PBMCs. This rearrangement joins TRBV10-3 to TRBJ1-5; 8 bases fit TRBD1. CDR3: CAISESTGVNNQPQHF. CDR3 nucleotide sequence: TGTGCCATCAGTGAGTCGACAGGGGTGAACAATCAGCCCCAGCATTTT.